This T cell receptor (beta chain) was sequenced for a study of T cell responses to AZD1222 COVID-19 vaccine. Findings of the study overall: At baseline, seropositivity was found in only a handful of AZD1222 recipients. A reported finding is that nearly half of spike-specific TCRs target unmutated variant regions.

The table came from immunoSEQ multiplex PCR; TCRdb's copy has only in-frame clones and leaves some out. Of some 120,000 clones listed, roughly 88% are singletons. In the case of this clone: Antigen specificity is unknown.

V was trimmed by 0 bases and J by 12 bases, leaving 9 bases between them. The length of the CDR3 is 12 residues. Per germline, CDR1 LNHDA and CDR2 SQIVND (reference sequence). The chain employs TRBV19 and TRBJ2-1; D tentatively reads TRBD1 or TRBD2 (5 bases each). Sequenced material: peripheral blood, taken on day 0 of AZD1222 vaccination. The receptor comes from an adult in good health. This CDR3 reads CASSIDGTPQFF. In DNA, the CDR3 is TGTGCCAGTAGTATAGATGGGACGCCGCAGTTCTTC.